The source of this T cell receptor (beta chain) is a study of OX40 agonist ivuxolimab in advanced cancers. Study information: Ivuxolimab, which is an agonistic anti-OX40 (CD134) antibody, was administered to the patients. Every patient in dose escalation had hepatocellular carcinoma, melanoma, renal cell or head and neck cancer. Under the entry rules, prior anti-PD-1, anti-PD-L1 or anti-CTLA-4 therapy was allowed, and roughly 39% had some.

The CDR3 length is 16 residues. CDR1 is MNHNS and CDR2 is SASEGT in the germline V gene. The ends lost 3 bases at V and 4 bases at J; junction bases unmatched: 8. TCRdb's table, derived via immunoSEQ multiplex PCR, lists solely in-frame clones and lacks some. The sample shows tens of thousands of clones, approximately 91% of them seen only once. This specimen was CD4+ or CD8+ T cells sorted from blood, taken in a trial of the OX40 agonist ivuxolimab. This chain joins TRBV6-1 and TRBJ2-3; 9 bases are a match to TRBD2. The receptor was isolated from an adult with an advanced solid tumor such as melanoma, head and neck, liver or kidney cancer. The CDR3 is CASSETFSGGSDTQYF. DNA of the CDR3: TGTGCCAGCAGTGAGACCTTTAGCGGGGGTTCAGATACGCAGTATTTT.